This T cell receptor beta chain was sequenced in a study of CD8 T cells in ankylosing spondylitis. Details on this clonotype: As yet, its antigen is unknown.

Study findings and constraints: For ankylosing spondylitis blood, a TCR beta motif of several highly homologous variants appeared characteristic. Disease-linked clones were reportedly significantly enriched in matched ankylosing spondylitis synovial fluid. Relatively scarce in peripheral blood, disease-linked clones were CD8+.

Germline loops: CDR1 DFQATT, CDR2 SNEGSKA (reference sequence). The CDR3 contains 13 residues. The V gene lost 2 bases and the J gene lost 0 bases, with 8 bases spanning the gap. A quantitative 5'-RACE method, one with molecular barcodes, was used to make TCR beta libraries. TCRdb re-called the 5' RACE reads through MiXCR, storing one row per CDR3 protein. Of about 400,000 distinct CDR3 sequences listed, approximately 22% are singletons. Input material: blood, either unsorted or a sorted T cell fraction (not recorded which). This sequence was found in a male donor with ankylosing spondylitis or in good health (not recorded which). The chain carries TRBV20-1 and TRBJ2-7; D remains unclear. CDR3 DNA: TGCAGTGCTAGACCTCCAGGCTCCTACGAGCAGTACTTC. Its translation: CSARPPGSYEQYF.